This paragraph covers one T cell receptor (beta chain) sequence. This record comes from a study of blood T cell repertoires in COVID-19. Across the whole study: Samples came from the United States, Italy and Spain, spanning acute and convalescent COVID-19. T cells, B-cell-depleted T cells, or PBMCs provided the cDNA or gDNA that served as material.

V shed 7 bases and J 0 bases; nucleotides not matched to a gene: 5. Looked up from germline, CDR1 is SNHLY and CDR2 is FYNNEI. There are 16 residues in the CDR3. In the study's own analysis: The authors estimated nucleated cell counts from reference gene primer amplification. Only in-frame clones appear in the TCRdb table, and some are missing; sequencing was by immunoSEQ multiplex PCR. The V and J calls and clone size come from that table; D and trimming were worked out from the DNA. The sample has around 100,000 clones; around 86% are singletons. This sequence was found in a man between 70 and 80 years old with acute or convalescent COVID-19. The sequencing input was peripheral blood. The chain couples TRBV2 to TRBJ2-6, with TRBD1 matching over 8 bases. Written as DNA, the CDR3 is TGTGCCAGCACCCTACAGGGGGGCTCTGGGGCCAACGTCCTGACTTTC. It codes for CASTLQGGSGANVLTF.